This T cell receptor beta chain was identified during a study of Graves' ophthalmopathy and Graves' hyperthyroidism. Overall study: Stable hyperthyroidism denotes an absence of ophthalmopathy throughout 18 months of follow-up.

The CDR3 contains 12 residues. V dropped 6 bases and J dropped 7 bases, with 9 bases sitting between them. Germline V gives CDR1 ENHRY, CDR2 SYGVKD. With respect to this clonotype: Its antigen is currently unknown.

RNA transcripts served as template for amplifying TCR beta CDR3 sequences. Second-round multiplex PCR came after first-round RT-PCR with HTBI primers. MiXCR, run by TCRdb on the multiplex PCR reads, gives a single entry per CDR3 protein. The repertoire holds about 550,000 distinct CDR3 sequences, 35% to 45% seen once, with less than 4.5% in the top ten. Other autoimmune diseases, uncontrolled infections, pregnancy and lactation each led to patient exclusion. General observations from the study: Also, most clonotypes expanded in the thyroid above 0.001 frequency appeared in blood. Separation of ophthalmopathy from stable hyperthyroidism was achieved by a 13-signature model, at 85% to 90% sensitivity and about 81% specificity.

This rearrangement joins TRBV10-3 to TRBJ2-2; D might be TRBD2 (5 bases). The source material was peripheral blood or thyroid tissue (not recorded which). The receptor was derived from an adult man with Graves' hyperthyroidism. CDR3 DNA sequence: TGTGCCATCAGACCAACTAGCGGGGAGCTGTTTTTT. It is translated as CAIRPTSGELFF.